These T cell receptor beta chains were read from a single sample in a study of T cells in narcolepsy. This table comes from immunoSEQ multiplex PCR, and its TCRdb copy is limited to in-frame clones, with some not included. The table lists over 40,000 clones, approximately 88% of them singletons. The sequenced material came from CD45RA- memory CD4+ T cells from PBMCs. These receptor sequences come from a human donor with narcolepsy. CDR3s include the opening cysteine and the closing phenylalanine or tryptophan. Each record gives: J gene, D gene, clone size, V gene, CDR3 protein, CDR3 DNA. The D gene is left open where the match is weak. Some rows mark clone size as missing; the rest say once, few, many or name a class of expanded clone.

>TRBJ2-3|TRBD2|-|TRBV6-1
CASTSTSGRGDTQYF
TGTGCCAGCACCTCGACTAGCGGGAGGGGTGATACGCAGTATTTT
>TRBJ2-3|-|-|TRBV7-8
CASSLGEDTQYF
TGTGCCAGCAGCCTCGGCGAAGATACGCAGTATTTT
>TRBJ1-2|-|-|TRBV29-1
CSVGKAGGYTF
TGCAGCGTTGGGAAGGCGGGAGGCTACACCTTC
>TRBJ1-2|-|few|TRBV5-4
CASSPAGGDYYGYTF
TGTGCCAGCAGCCCCGCCGGGGGAGATTACTATGGCTACACCTTC
>TRBJ2-3|-|-|TRBV29-1
CSVGGGTDTQYF
TGCAGCGTTGGGGGGGGCACAGATACGCAGTATTTT
>TRBJ1-4|-|-|TRBV6-1
CASSETAHTFQGEKLFF
TGTGCCAGCAGTGAAACGGCACATACATTTCAGGGTGAAAAACTGTTTTTT
>TRBJ2-2|-|-|TRBV30
CAWSVLRDGELFF
TGTGCCTGGAGTGTACTTCGGGACGGGGAGCTGTTTTTT
>TRBJ1-2|-|-|TRBV9
CASSVVYGYGYTF
TGTGCCAGCAGCGTAGTATACGGCTATGGCTACACCTTC
>TRBJ2-5|TRBD2|-|TRBV7-8
CASSLAWGGETQYF
TGTGCCAGCAGCTTAGCGTGGGGGGGAGAGACCCAGTACTTC
>TRBJ2-7|-|-|TRBV5-1
CASSNPGSRLEQYF
TGCGCCAGCAGCAATCCGGGATCTAGGCTCGAGCAGTACTTC
>TRBJ2-7|TRBD2|-|TRBV10-2
CASRKRGSYEQYF
TGCGCCAGCAGGAAGCGGGGCTCCTACGAGCAGTACTTC
>TRBJ2-3|-|-|TRBV28
CAWSGTSTDTQYF
TGTGCCTGGAGCGGAACTAGCACAGATACGCAGTATTTT
>TRBJ1-4|-|-|TRBV5-4
CASSLTATNEKLFF
TGTGCCAGCAGCCTGACAGCAACTAATGAAAAACTGTTTTTT
>TRBJ2-5|-|once|TRBV5-1
CASSFDSSETQYF
TGCGCCAGCAGCTTTGACTCTTCTGAGACCCAGTACTTC
>TRBJ2-1|-|-|TRBV4-3
CASTLTWLGVSEQFF
TGCGCCAGCACCCTAACATGGCTAGGGGTTAGTGAGCAGTTCTTC
>TRBJ1-2|-|-|TRBV4-2
CASSQVGRGSGYTF
TGTGCCAGCAGCCAAGTTGGCCGAGGGTCCGGCTACACCTTC
>TRBJ1-1|-|once|TRBV29-1
CSVSSGTEAFF
TGCAGCGTTAGTTCCGGTACTGAAGCTTTCTTT
>TRBJ2-2|-|-|TRBV4-1
CASSQARELFF
TGCGCCAGCAGCCAGGCCCGGGAGCTGTTTTTT
>TRBJ1-3|-|few|TRBV11-2
CASSTGTNSGNTIYF
TGTGCCAGCAGTACAGGGACTAACTCTGGAAACACCATATATTTT
>TRBJ2-7|TRBD2|-|TRBV6-5
CASSRTLAGYEQYF
TGTGCCAGCAGTAGGACGCTAGCGGGCTACGAGCAGTACTTC
>TRBJ1-5|-|-|TRBV28
CASISPGQLNQPQHF
TGTGCCAGCATTTCGCCGGGCCAGCTAAATCAGCCCCAGCATTTT
>TRBJ2-3|-|few|TRBV19
CASSRKDWAQYF
TGTGCCAGTAGTCGGAAAGATTGGGCGCAGTATTTT
>TRBJ1-1|-|-|TRBV4-3
CASSQDAGVTEAFF
TGCGCCAGCAGCCAAGATGCGGGGGTGACTGAAGCTTTCTTT
>TRBJ2-1|-|once|TRBV11-2
CASSPESTGYAEQFF
TGTGCCAGCAGCCCCGAATCGACAGGTTACGCTGAGCAGTTCTTC
>TRBJ2-3|TRBD2|-|TRBV7-3
CASSLQGGTDTQYF
TGTGCCAGCAGCCTTCAGGGAGGGACAGATACGCAGTATTTT
>TRBJ1-2|-|-|TRBV11-2
CASSLSGLGARGYTF
TGTGCCAGCAGCTTATCAGGGCTCGGTGCTCGAGGCTACACCTTC
>TRBJ2-5|-|-|TRBV2
CASSVSGQYQETQYF
TGTGCCAGCAGTGTAAGCGGGCAGTACCAAGAGACCCAGTACTTC
>TRBJ2-1|-|-|TRBV30
CAWRLGHEQFF
TGTGCCTGGAGGTTGGGTCATGAGCAGTTCTTC
>TRBJ2-4|TRBD2|-|TRBV6-1
CASRISASGGNIQYF
TGTGCCAGCAGGATTTCGGCTAGCGGGGGAAACATTCAGTACTTC
>TRBJ1-3|-|-|TRBV21-1
CASSKRHISGNTIYF
TGTGCCAGCAGCAAACGACACATCTCTGGAAACACCATATATTTT
>TRBJ2-3|-|-|TRBV4-3
CASSQGQALDTQYF
TGCGCCAGCAGCCAAGGACAGGCGCTAGATACGCAGTATTTT
>TRBJ2-2|TRBD2|-|TRBV4-1
CASSQEGTRGTGELFF
TGCGCCAGCAGCCAAGAGGGGACTAGGGGTACCGGGGAGCTGTTTTTT
>TRBJ2-5|-|few|TRBV7-2
CASEAGETQYF
TGTGCCAGCGAGGCGGGGGAGACCCAGTACTTC
>TRBJ2-2|-|-|TRBV7-3
CASSLGIAGELLF
TGTGCCAGCAGCTTAGGGATTGCCGGGGAGCTGCTTTTT
>TRBJ2-5|-|once|TRBV5-6
CASSLEAGTSEYF
TGTGCCAGCAGCTTGGAGGCCGGGACATCCGAGTACTTC
>TRBJ1-6|-|-|TRBV27
CASSLLLRYNSPLHF
TGTGCCAGCAGTTTATTACTACGGTATAATTCACCCCTCCACTTT
>TRBJ1-6|TRBD1|-|TRBV7-9
CASSFQGDSPLHF
TGTGCCAGCAGCTTCCAGGGGGATTCACCCCTCCACTTT
>TRBJ2-1|-|-|TRBV5-6
CASSLVSAGWRNEQFF
TGTGCCAGCAGCTTGGTGTCAGCCGGTTGGAGGAATGAGCAGTTCTTC
>TRBJ2-4|TRBD1|few|TRBV7-6
CASSLGAARGSAKNIQYF
TGTGCCAGCAGCTTAGGAGCCGCCAGGGGGTCCGCCAAAAACATTCAGTACTTC
>TRBJ1-1|-|-|TRBV7-2
CASSLLQGKAEAFF
TGTGCCAGCAGCCTCCTCCAGGGGAAGGCCGAAGCTTTCTTT
>TRBJ2-1|TRBD2|-|TRBV11-2
CASSFGVREGNEQFF
TGTGCCAGCAGCTTCGGGGTCAGGGAGGGGAATGAGCAGTTCTTC
>TRBJ1-2|TRBD1|-|TRBV9
CASSPRDSGYGYTF
TGTGCCAGCAGCCCCCGGGACAGCGGCTATGGCTACACCTTC
>TRBJ2-1|-|-|TRBV5-1
CASRVAGSPYNEQFF
TGCGCCAGCAGAGTAGCAGGAAGCCCCTACAATGAGCAGTTCTTC
>TRBJ2-1|-|-|TRBV7-9
CASSLEGTYGNEQFF
TGTGCCAGCAGCTTAGAAGGGACCTATGGCAATGAGCAGTTCTTC
>TRBJ2-3|TRBD2|-|TRBV30
CAWSLGLAGRTDTQYF
TGTGCCTGGAGTCTCGGACTAGCGGGAAGGACAGATACGCAGTATTTT
>TRBJ2-5|TRBD2|-|TRBV19
CASNAAGGETQYF
TGTGCCAGTAATGCGGCGGGGGGAGAGACCCAGTACTTC
>TRBJ2-3|-|-|TRBV5-1
CASSSGVDTDTQYF
TGCGCCAGCAGCTCCGGAGTGGACACAGATACGCAGTATTTT
>TRBJ2-7|-|-|TRBV6-6
CASSFASLGGEQYF
TGTGCCAGCAGTTTTGCTTCGCTTGGAGGCGAGCAGTACTTC
>TRBJ1-3|-|-|TRBV5-5
CASSSQDASSGNTIYF
TGTGCCAGCAGCTCTCAGGACGCAAGCTCTGGAAACACCATATATTTT
>TRBJ1-4|TRBD1|-|TRBV25-1
CASSETQGSEKLFF
TGTGCCAGCAGTGAAACACAGGGGAGTGAAAAACTGTTTTTT
>TRBJ2-7|-|-|TRBV19
CASARTEASYEQYF
TGTGCCAGTGCGAGGACGGAGGCCTCCTACGAGCAGTACTTC
>TRBJ2-1|-|-|TRBV11-2
CASSLLLASYNEQFF
TGTGCCAGCAGCTTATTGCTAGCGTCCTACAATGAGCAGTTCTTC
>TRBJ2-7|-|-|TRBV9
CASSVDAGSREQYF
TGTGCCAGCAGCGTAGACGCGGGGAGTCGCGAGCAGTACTTC
>TRBJ2-5|-|-|TRBV7-7
CASSPTRGGETQYF
TGTGCCAGCAGCCCCACCCGGGGTGGAGAGACCCAGTACTTC
>TRBJ2-1|TRBD2|-|TRBV19
CASSTGLAAYNEQFF
TGTGCCAGTAGTACGGGACTAGCGGCCTACAATGAGCAGTTCTTC
>TRBJ1-3|-|-|TRBV4-1
CASSQRVSGNTIYF
TGCGCCAGCAGCCAGCGCGTAAGTGGAAACACCATATATTTT